This entry lists 17 T cell receptor beta chains sequenced from one sample in a study of early T cells in non-severe SARS-CoV-2 infection. TCRdb re-called the 5' RACE reads with MiXCR, one entry per CDR3 protein. The sample has fewer than 25,000 distinct CDR3 sequences, about 4.3% seen once; the top ten hold roughly 5.2%. Sequenced material: whole blood. Receptors were obtained from an adult who was a healthcare worker with PCR-confirmed SARS-CoV-2 infection or an uninfected control (not recorded which).

This clonotype has a count of ten or more. The chain has TRBV18 and TRBJ1-6; D possibly corresponds to TRBD1 (5 bases). This CDR3 has 15 amino acids. Germline CDR1 KGHSH, CDR2 LQKENI. V was trimmed by 2 bases and J by 8 bases, leaving 13 bases between them. The DNA for the CDR3 is TGTGCCAGCTCACCATCGGTCAGGGTGGATTCACCCCTCCACTTT. This sequence encodes CASSPSVRVDSPLHF.

This clonotype appeared many times. This chain uses TRBV7-6 with TRBJ2-2; D is unclear. The V gene lost 0 bases and the J gene lost 5 bases, with 7 bases spanning the gap. The CDR3 is 14 amino acids. The germline V gene has CDR1 SGHVS and CDR2 FNYEAQ. The CDR3 DNA reads TGTGCCAGCAGCTTAGCTATCGAGACCGGGGAGCTGTTTTTT. It translates to CASSLAIETGELFF.

The chain joins TRBV27 to TRBJ2-3; D gene uncertain. The CDR3 sequence is 14 residues long. Germline V lookup: CDR1 MNHEY, CDR2 SMNVEV (reference sequence). V lost 2 bases, J lost 3 bases, and 9 bases lay in between. In DNA form, the CDR3 reads TGTGCCAGCAGTTTAAATCCTAAGACAGATACGCAGTATTTT. It is translated as CASSLNPKTDTQYF.

This clonotype is medium-sized in the sample. The chain uses TRBV29-1 and TRBJ2-2, with D unresolved. Trimming cost V 4 bases and J 4 bases, with 1 base left between them. CDR3 length: 10 amino acids. The germline CDR1 and CDR2 sequences are SQVTM and ANQGSEA. Here the CDR3 DNA reads TGCAGCGTTGTCACCGGGGAGCTGTTTTTT. Its protein product is CSVVTGELFF.

This clonotype was counted ten times or more. The V gene is TRBV11-2, the J gene TRBJ2-5; 7 bases match TRBD1. The germline gives CDR1 SGHAT, CDR2 FQNNGV. The CDR3 has 14 amino acids. The trim removed 5 bases at V and 9 bases at J, leaving 12 bases unmatched. The CDR3 DNA reads as TGTGCCAGCAGCCAGGACAGGACCAAGAGACCCCAGTACTTC. Translation gives CASSQDRTKRPQYF. Full variable domain (outside the CDR3, taken from reference TRBV11-2 and TRBJ2-5): EAGVAQSPRYKIIEKRQSVAFWCNPISGHATLYWYQQILGQGPKLLIQFQNNGVVDDSQLPKDRFSAERLKGVDSTLKIQPAKLEDSAVYLCASSQDRTKRPQYFGPGTRLLVL.

This clonotype was recorded at least ten times. CDR3 sequence reads: CASSPPGTYYGYTF. CDR3 nucleotides: TGTGCCAGCAGCCCTCCCGGGACCTATTATGGCTACACCTTC. The rearrangement joins TRBV3-1 to TRBJ1-2; D is perhaps TRBD1 (5 bases). Looked up from germline, CDR1 is LGHDT and CDR2 is YNNKEL (reference sequence). Trimming shortened V by 4 bases and J by 5 bases, and 14 bases separated the two germline ends. The CDR3 consists of 14 residues.

This clonotype appeared many times. The chain couples TRBV13 to TRBJ1-4, with unresolved D. The V end was cut by 2 bases, the J end by 0 bases, with 7 bases between. This CDR3 contains 15 residues. The germline V gene has CDR1 PRHDT and CDR2 FYEKMQ (reference sequence). The DNA of the CDR3 is TGTGCCAGCAGCTTACGCAGTCCAACTAATGAAAAACTGTTTTTT. It yields the protein CASSLRSPTNEKLFF.

This clonotype was observed at least ten times. The gene calls are TRBV9 and TRBJ2-2; 8 bases align to TRBD1. V dropped 4 bases and J dropped 5; count of bases not matched to a gene: 7. This CDR3 contains 15 residues. CDR1 is SGDLS and CDR2 is YYNGEE in the germline V gene. For the CDR3, the DNA is TGTGCCAGCAGCTCCGCGACAGGGGAGACCGGGGAGCTGTTTTTT. Translating gives CASSSATGETGELFF.

At least ten counts were recorded for this clonotype. The CDR3 is CASSPPRLAGGQGRNEQFF. The CDR3 bases are TGTGCCAGCAGCCCGCCGCGACTAGCGGGGGGGCAAGGACGTAATGAGCAGTTCTTC. This chain uses TRBV7-9 with TRBJ2-1; 14 nucleotides line up with TRBD2. Germline V CDR1 and CDR2: SEHNR, FQNEAQ (reference sequence). Trimming cost V 5 bases and J 7 bases; bases outside gene matches: 16. CDR3 size: 19 residues. The full variable domain, completed using reference TRBV7-9 and TRBJ2-1, is DTGVSQNPRHKITKRGQNVTFRCDPISEHNRLYWYRQTLGQGPEFLTYFQNEAQLEKSRLLSDRFSAERPKGSFSTLEIQRTEQGDSAMYLCASSPPRLAGGQGRNEQFFGPGTRLTVL.

This clonotype was counted ten times or more. CDR3 region: CARRGSNSPLHF. DNA of the CDR3: TGTGCGAGGAGAGGTTCTAATTCACCCCTCCACTTT. The genes are TRBV27 and TRBJ1-6; D is undetermined. Germline V gene lookup returns CDR1 MNHEY and CDR2 SMNVEV (reference sequence). The CDR3 extends over 12 amino acids.

Many counts were recorded for this clonotype. The chain uses TRBV6-5 and TRBJ2-7; D is unresolved. V was pared by 8 bases and J by 2 bases, with 13 bases between. The CDR3 runs to 13 residues. Germline values: CDR1 MNHEY, CDR2 SVGAGI. The CDR3 reads CASGRQPTYEQYF. Here the CDR3 DNA reads TGTGCCAGCGGCCGACAACCAACCTACGAGCAGTACTTC.

This clonotype was counted a few times. The V and J genes are TRBV6-6 and TRBJ2-1, with TRBD2 matching 11 bases. The CDR3 contains 16 residues. The germline V gene encodes CDR1 MNHNY and CDR2 SVGAGI (reference sequence). V lost 5 bases and J lost 6; bases outside the gene matches: 9. This chain's CDR3 is CASSLLLAGVGNEQFF. CDR3 coding DNA: TGTGCCAGCAGTCTCCTACTAGCGGGAGTGGGCAATGAGCAGTTCTTC.

By sample fraction, this clonotype is medium-sized. The V call is TRBV19, the J call TRBJ1-5; 8 bases fit TRBD1. Losses at the gene ends were 7 bases for V and 4 bases for J; bases not matched to a gene: 9. The CDR3 totals 15 residues. In germline, CDR1 is LNHDA, CDR2 SQIVND (reference sequence). The CDR3 nucleotides are TGTGCCAGTACCACAGACAGGGGCCGTAATCAGCCCCAGCATTTT. Its protein is CASTTDRGRNQPQHF.

This clonotype was seen more than once but under ten times. The CDR3 sequence is CASSLSGGTDTQYF. CDR3 in DNA: TGTGCCAGCAGCCTTAGCGGGGGGACAGATACGCAGTATTTT. This rearrangement joins TRBV7-2 to TRBJ2-3; 10 nucleotides line up with TRBD2. J gave up 3 bases and V 5 bases, and 2 bases lay outside the gene matches. This CDR3 contains 14 residues. The germline V gene has CDR1 SGHTA and CDR2 FQGNSA. Complete variable domain (other parts from reference TRBV7-2 and TRBJ2-3): GAGVSQSPSNKVTEKGKDVELRCDPISGHTALYWYRQSLGQGLEFLIYFQGNSAPDKSGLPSDRFSAERTGGSVSTLTIQRTQQEDSAVYLCASSLSGGTDTQYFGPGTRLTVL.

This clonotype showed up many times. The rearrangement links TRBV7-2 to TRBJ2-2, with D possibly being TRBD1 (6 bases). V dropped 5 bases and J dropped 5 bases, with 15 bases sitting between them. The CDR3 covers 15 residues. Per the germline V gene, CDR1 is SGHTA and CDR2 is FQGNSA. CDR3 in amino acids: CASSGRDTSTGELFF. CDR3 nucleotides: TGTGCCAGCAGCGGCCGGGACACAAGTACCGGGGAGCTGTTTTTT.

This clonotype was observed at least ten times. The chain joins TRBV7-2 to TRBJ1-2, with no clear D. Germline V lookup: CDR1 SGHTA, CDR2 FQGNSA. The V and J ends lost 1 base and 4 bases respectively, with 7 bases between them. The CDR3 is 13 residues long. In DNA form, the CDR3 reads TGTGCCAGCAGCTTAGACGGAACCTATGGCTACACCTTC. Translating it yields CASSLDGTYGYTF.

The V and J genes are TRBV13 and TRBJ1-1; no clear D. The ends were cut back, 5 bases at V and 1 base at J, with 11 bases in the middle. The V gene's germline CDR1 is PRHDT and CDR2 FYEKMQ (reference sequence). The CDR3 length is 14 residues. CDR3 DNA: TGTGCCAGCAGCCCCCTGAGCGAGAACACTGAAGCTTTCTTT. Its translation: CASSPLSENTEAFF.